This TCR beta chain derives from a study of shared clonotypes between healthy human individuals. Study findings and constraints: Unshared clonotypes carried lower generation probabilities than those common to all four donors. Generally, naive subsets came out with larger estimated richness than memory subsets.

Notes on this clone: Its antigen is still unknown.

Deep level was the assay's run setting. TCRdb's table, derived via immunoSEQ multiplex PCR, lists solely in-frame clones and lacks some. The sample holds some 2,000,000 clones, about 95% seen once. CDR3 length equals 13 residues. The V end was cut by 6 bases, the J end by 4 bases, with 11 bases between. Germline V lookup: CDR1 MNHEY, CDR2 SMNVEV (reference sequence). Naive CD8 isolation took CD45RO-negative cells positively selected for CCR7 and excluded terminally differentiated effector memory CD45RA+ cells. Material for sequencing was naive CD8+ T cells sorted from blood. This TCR derives from a man between 18 and 35 years old in good health. V and J are TRBV27 and TRBJ2-3; D possibly corresponds to TRBD1 (7 bases). The CDR3 nucleotides read TGTGCCAGCAGCGACAGGGAGGCAGATACGCAGTATTTT. It encodes CASSDREADTQYF.